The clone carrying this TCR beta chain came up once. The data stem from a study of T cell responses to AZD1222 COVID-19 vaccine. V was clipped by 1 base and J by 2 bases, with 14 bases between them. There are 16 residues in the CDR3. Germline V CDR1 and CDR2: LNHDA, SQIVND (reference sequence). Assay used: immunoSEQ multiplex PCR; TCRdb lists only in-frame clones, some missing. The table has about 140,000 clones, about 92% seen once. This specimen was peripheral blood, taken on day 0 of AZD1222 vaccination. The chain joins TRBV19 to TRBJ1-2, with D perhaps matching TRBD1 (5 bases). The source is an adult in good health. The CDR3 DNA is TGTGCCAGTAGTATAGCCCCAGGGATCCAGAACTATGGCTACACCTTC. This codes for CASSIAPGIQNYGYTF.